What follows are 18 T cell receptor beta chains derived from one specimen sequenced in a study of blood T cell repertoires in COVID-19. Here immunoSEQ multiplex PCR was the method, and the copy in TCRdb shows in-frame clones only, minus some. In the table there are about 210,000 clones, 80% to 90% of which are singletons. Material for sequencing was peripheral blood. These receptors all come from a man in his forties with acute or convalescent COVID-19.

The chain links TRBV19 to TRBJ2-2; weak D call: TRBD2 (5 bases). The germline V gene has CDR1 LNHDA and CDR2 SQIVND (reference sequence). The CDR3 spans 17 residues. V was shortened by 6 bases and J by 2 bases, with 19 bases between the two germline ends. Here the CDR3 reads CASSPRRGFLNTGELFF. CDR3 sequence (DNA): TGTGCCAGTAGCCCCCGTCGAGGGTTTTTAAACACCGGGGAGCTGTTTTTT.

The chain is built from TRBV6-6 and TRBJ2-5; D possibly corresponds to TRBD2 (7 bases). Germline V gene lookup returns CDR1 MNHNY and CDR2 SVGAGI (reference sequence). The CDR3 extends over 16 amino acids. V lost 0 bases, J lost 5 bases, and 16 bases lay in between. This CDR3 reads CASSYSKSGGGETQYF. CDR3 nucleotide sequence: TGTGCCAGCAGTTACTCGAAATCGGGGGGCGGGGAGACCCAGTACTTC.

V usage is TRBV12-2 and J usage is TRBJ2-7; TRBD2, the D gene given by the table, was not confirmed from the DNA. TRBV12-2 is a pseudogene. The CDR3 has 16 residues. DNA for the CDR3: TGTGCAAGTCGCTTAGCCTTTAGCGGGAGGGCCCGGGAGCAGTACTTC. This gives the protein CASRLAFSGRAREQYF.

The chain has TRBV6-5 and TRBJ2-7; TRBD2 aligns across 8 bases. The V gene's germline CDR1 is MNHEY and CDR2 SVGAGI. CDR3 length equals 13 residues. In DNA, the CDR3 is TGTGCGGGGGGACCGGGAGGGGACTACGAGCAGTACTTC. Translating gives CAGGPGGDYEQYF.

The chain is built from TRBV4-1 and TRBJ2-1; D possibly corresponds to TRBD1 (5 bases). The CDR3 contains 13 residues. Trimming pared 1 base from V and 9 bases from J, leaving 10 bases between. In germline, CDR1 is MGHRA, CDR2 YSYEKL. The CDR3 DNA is TGCGCCAGCAGCCAAGGGACAAGAATTGAGCAGTTCTTC. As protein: CASSQGTRIEQFF.

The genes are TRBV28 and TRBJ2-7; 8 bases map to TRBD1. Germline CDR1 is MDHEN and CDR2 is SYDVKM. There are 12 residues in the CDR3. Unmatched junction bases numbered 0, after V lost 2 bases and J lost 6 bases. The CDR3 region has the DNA TGTGCCAGCAGTTTAGGGACAGGCGAGCAGTACTTC. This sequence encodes CASSLGTGEQYF.

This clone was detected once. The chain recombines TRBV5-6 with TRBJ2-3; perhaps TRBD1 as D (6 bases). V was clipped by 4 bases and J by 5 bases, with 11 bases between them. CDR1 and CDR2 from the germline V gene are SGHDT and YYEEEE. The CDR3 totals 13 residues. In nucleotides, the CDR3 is TGTGCCAGCAGCGTACAGGGAGTAGATACGCAGTATTTT. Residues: CASSVQGVDTQYF.

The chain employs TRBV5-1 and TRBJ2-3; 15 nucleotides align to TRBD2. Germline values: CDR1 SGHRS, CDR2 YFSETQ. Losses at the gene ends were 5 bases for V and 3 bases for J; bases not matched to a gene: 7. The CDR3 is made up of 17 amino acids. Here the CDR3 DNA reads TGCGCCAGCAGTACGGGACTAGCGGGAGGCTTAACAGATACGCAGTATTTT. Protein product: CASSTGLAGGLTDTQYF.

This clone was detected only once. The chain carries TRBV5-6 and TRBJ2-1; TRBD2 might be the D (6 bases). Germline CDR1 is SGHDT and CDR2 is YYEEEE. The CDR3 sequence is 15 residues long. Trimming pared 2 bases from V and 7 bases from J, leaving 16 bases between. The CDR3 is CASSFWRDKGNEQFF. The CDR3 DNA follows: TGTGCCAGCAGCTTTTGGCGGGATAAAGGGAATGAGCAGTTCTTC.

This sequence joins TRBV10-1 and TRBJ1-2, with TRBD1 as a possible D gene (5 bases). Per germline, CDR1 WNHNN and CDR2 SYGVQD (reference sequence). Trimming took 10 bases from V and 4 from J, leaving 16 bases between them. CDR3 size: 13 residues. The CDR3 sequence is CATNMGLPYGYTF. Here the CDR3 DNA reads TGCGCCACCAACATGGGACTGCCCTATGGCTACACCTTC.

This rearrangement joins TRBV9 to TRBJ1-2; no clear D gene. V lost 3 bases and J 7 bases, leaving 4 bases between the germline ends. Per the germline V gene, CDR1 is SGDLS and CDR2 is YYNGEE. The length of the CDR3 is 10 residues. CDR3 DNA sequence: TGTGCCAGCAGCGGCGTTGGCTACACCTTC. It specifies CASSGVGYTF. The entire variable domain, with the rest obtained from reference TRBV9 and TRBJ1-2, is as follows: DSGVTQTPKHLITATGQRVTLRCSPRSGDLSVYWYQQSLDQGLQFLIQYYNGEERAKGNILERFSAQQFPDLHSELNLSSLELGDSALYFCASSGVGYTFGSGTRLTVV.

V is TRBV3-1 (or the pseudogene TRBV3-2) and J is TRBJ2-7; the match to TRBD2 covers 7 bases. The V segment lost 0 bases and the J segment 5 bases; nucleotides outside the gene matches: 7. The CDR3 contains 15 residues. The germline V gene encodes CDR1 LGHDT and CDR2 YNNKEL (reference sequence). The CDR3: CASSQDNRGSNEQYF. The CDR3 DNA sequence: TGTGCCAGCAGCCAAGATAACCGCGGGAGTAACGAGCAGTACTTC.

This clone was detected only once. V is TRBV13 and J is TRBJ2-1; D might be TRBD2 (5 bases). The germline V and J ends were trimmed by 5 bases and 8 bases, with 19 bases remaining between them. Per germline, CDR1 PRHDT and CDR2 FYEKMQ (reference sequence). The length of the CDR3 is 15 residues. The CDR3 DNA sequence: TGTGCCAGCAGCCGCAACTACGGACTGGTCGATGAGCAGTTCTTC. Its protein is CASSRNYGLVDEQFF.

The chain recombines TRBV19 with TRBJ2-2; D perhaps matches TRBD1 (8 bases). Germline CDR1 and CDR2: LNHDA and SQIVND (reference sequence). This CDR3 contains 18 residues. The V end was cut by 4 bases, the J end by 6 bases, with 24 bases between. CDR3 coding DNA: TGTGCCAGTAGTAGTTCCCTCGGAACAGGGGGGGCTTCCGGGGAGCTGTTTTTT. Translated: CASSSSLGTGGASGELFF.

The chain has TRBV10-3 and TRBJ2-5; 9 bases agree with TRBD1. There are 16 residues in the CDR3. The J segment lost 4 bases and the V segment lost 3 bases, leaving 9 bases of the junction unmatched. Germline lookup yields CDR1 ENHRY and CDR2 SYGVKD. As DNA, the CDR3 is TGTGCCATCAGTGAAACCCCGGACAGGGGCAGAGAGACCCAGTACTTC. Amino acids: CAISETPDRGRETQYF.

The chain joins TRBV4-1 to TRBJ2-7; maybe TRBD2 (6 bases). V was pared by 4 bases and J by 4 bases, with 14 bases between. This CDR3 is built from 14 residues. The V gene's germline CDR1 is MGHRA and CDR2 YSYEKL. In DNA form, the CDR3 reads TGCGCCAGCAGCCCGGTGGAGGGGCATTACGAGCAGTACTTC. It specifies CASSPVEGHYEQYF.

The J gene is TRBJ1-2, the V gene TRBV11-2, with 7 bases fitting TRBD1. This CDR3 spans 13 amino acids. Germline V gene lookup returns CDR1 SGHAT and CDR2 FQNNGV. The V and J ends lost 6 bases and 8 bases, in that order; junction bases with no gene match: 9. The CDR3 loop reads CASRSTGFGGYTF. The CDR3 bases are TGTGCCAGCAGGTCGACAGGGTTCGGCGGCTACACCTTC.

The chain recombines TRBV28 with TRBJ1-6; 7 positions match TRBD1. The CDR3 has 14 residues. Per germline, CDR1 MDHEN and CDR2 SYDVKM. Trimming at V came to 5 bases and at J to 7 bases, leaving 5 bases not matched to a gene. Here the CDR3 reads CASSPGGRNSPLHF. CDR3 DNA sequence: TGTGCCAGCAGTCCAGGGGGACGGAATTCACCCCTCCACTTT.